These 27 T cell receptor beta chains originate from one sample sequenced in a study of blood T cell repertoires in COVID-19. The repertoire was sequenced with immunoSEQ multiplex PCR; TCRdb's copy has only in-frame clones and lacks some. The table shows about 230,000 clones, with over 75% occurring only once. The sequencing sample was made of peripheral blood. The receptors come from a woman over 75 with acute or convalescent COVID-19.

The J gene is TRBJ1-4, the V gene TRBV30; TRBD1 might be the D (5 bases). The CDR3 extends over 13 amino acids. V was trimmed by 0 bases and J by 8 bases, leaving 10 bases between them. The germline V gene encodes CDR1 GTSNPN and CDR2 SVGIG (reference sequence). CDR3 in DNA: TGTGCCTGGAGTGTACCGTACAGGGAAAAACTGTTTTTT. Its translation: CAWSVPYREKLFF.

J is TRBJ2-5 and V is TRBV10-3; 9 bases fit TRBD1. The CDR3 is 15 amino acids. CDR1 and CDR2 from the germline V gene are ENHRY and SYGVKD. Trimming at V came to 6 bases and at J to 4 bases, leaving 9 bases not matched to a gene. The CDR3 loop is CAIRTGTGIVETQYF. CDR3 nucleotides: TGTGCCATCAGGACCGGGACAGGGATTGTAGAGACCCAGTACTTC.

The chain uses TRBV14 and TRBJ1-2; D not resolved. The CDR3 length is 13 residues. Germline V gene lookup returns CDR1 SGHDN and CDR2 FVKESK. The germline V and J ends were trimmed by 1 base and 1 base, with 4 bases remaining between them. The CDR3 DNA is TGTGCCAGCAGCCAAGGACATAACTATGGCTACACCTTC. Residues: CASSQGHNYGYTF.

This clone turned up a few times. The chain employs TRBV6-5 and TRBJ1-2, with 7 bases fitting TRBD1. CDR1 and CDR2 from the germline V gene are MNHEY and SVGAGI. The junction had 9 bases not matched to a gene; V was cut back by 6 bases and J by 8 bases. The length of the CDR3 is 13 residues. Here the CDR3 reads CASSLQGKEGYTF. The CDR3 coding sequence is TGTGCCAGCAGCTTACAGGGGAAGGAAGGCTACACCTTC.

This sequence joins TRBV9 and TRBJ1-1; 8 nucleotides match TRBD1. Germline V CDR1 and CDR2: SGDLS, YYNGEE. This CDR3 region has 15 residues. Unmatched junction bases numbered 8, after V lost 3 bases and J lost 4 bases. CDR3 nucleotides: TGTGCCAGCAGCGCTCCAGGGGGCATGGGCACTGAAGCTTTCTTT. Translated: CASSAPGGMGTEAFF.

The chain employs TRBV7-9 and TRBJ1-5; TRBD1 matches at 7 bases. Trimming cost V 3 bases and J 0 bases; bases outside gene matches: 8. CDR1 and CDR2 (germline): SEHNR, FQNEAQ (reference sequence). The CDR3 has 17 residues. CDR3 amino acids: CASSFDQGEYSNQPQHF. The CDR3 DNA reads as TGTGCCAGCAGCTTCGACCAGGGGGAGTATAGCAATCAGCCCCAGCATTTT.

The V gene is TRBV4-1, the J gene TRBJ1-5; TRBD1 matches 7 bases. Germline V gives CDR1 MGHRA, CDR2 YSYEKL. V lost 4 bases to trimming and J lost 1 base; unmatched junction nucleotides: 4. CDR3 size: 15 residues. The chain's CDR3 is CASSPGTVSNQPQHF. In DNA, the CDR3 is TGCGCCAGCAGCCCCGGGACAGTAAGCAATCAGCCCCAGCATTTT.

The chain recombines TRBV27 with TRBJ1-6; D is unresolved. This CDR3 has 15 amino acids. With 5 bases removed from V and 9 bases from J, the gap between germline ends came to 17 bases. CDR1 is MNHEY, CDR2 SMNVEV, per germline (reference sequence). CDR3 amino acids: CASSPRESRGSPLHF. For the CDR3, the DNA is TGTGCCAGCAGTCCTCGGGAGTCCCGCGGTTCACCCCTCCACTTT.

V is TRBV6-1 and J is TRBJ1-4, with TRBD1 identical over 8 bases. Germline CDR1 MNHNS, CDR2 SASEGT. The CDR3 has 15 residues. Germline trimming cut 1 base from V and 8 bases from J; bases unmatched to any gene: 6. DNA for the CDR3: TGTGCCAGCAGTGAAGGGACAGGGCTGAGCGAAAAACTGTTTTTT. Amino acids: CASSEGTGLSEKLFF.

The chain links TRBV19 to TRBJ1-4; 8 bases are a match to TRBD1. The germline V gene has CDR1 LNHDA and CDR2 SQIVND (reference sequence). Trimming cost V 7 bases and J 1 base; bases outside gene matches: 5. This CDR3 is built from 15 residues. The CDR3 sequence: CASTGGVETNEKLFF. The CDR3 region has the DNA TGTGCCAGTACAGGGGGCGTAGAAACTAATGAAAAACTGTTTTTT.

The J gene is TRBJ2-7, the V gene TRBV14; D remains ambiguous. This CDR3 has 13 residues. CDR1 and CDR2 from the germline V gene are SGHDN and FVKESK. The V gene lost 1 base and the J gene lost 0 bases, with 4 bases spanning the gap. Here the CDR3 reads CASSQVGSYEQYF. The CDR3 DNA reads TGTGCCAGCAGCCAAGTCGGCTCCTACGAGCAGTACTTC.

V gene TRBV9 combines with J gene TRBJ1-6, with TRBD1 matching over 12 bases. Germline loops: CDR1 SGDLS, CDR2 YYNGEE. The J segment lost 9 bases and the V segment lost 3 bases, leaving 1 base of the junction unmatched. The CDR3 spans 14 residues. Here the CDR3 reads CASSAGQGASPLHF. Here the CDR3 DNA reads TGTGCCAGCAGCGCGGGACAGGGGGCTTCACCCCTCCACTTT.

This chain connects TRBV21-1 to TRBJ2-7; the D call in the table, TRBD1, was not verified against the DNA. TRBV21-1 is reported as a pseudogene. This CDR3 is built from 16 residues. The CDR3 DNA reads TGTGCCAGCAGCAGAAAAACAGGGGGGAGATCCTACGAGCAGTACTTC. Translated: CASSRKTGGRSYEQYF.

The chain carries TRBV7-9 and TRBJ1-2; perhaps TRBD1 as D (6 bases). The germline gives CDR1 SEHNR, CDR2 FQNEAQ (reference sequence). V lost 6 bases to trimming and J lost 10 bases, with 24 bases between them. The CDR3 runs 15 residues. The CDR3 DNA sequence: TGTGCCAGCAGTTCTCGGGGGGCCCCGGCCCCGGACTACACCTTC. Its translation: CASSSRGAPAPDYTF.

The chain is built from TRBV6-5 and TRBJ2-5; D is perhaps TRBD1 (5 bases). Germline V CDR1 and CDR2: MNHEY, SVGAGI. V was pared by 8 bases and J by 2 bases, with 15 bases between. This CDR3 is built from 14 residues. CDR3 DNA: TGTGCCAGCTCCCTGGGGCGGTCACAAGAGACCCAGTACTTC. It encodes CASSLGRSQETQYF.

The chain combines TRBV25-1 with TRBJ1-2; TRBD1 matches 7 bases. The CDR3 loop spans 13 amino acids. From germline, CDR1 is MGHDK and CDR2 SYGVNS. V lost 4 bases, J lost 7 bases, and 6 bases stayed unmatched. CDR3 nucleotides: TGTGCCAGCAGTGTTACAGGGGACCGTGGCTACACCTTC. Its protein is CASSVTGDRGYTF.

V gene TRBV7-9 combines with J gene TRBJ2-1; 7 bases line up with TRBD2. The trim removed 3 bases at V and 3 bases at J, leaving 5 bases unmatched. Germline-derived CDR1 and CDR2 are SEHNR and FQNEAQ (reference sequence). The CDR3 covers 15 residues. CDR3 residues: CASSFNLADYNEQFF. CDR3 sequence (DNA): TGTGCCAGCAGCTTTAACCTAGCGGACTACAATGAGCAGTTCTTC. Drawing the rest from reference TRBV7-9 and TRBJ2-1, the complete variable domain is DTGVSQNPRHKITKRGQNVTFRCDPISEHNRLYWYRQTLGQGPEFLTYFQNEAQLEKSRLLSDRFSAERPKGSFSTLEIQRTEQGDSAMYLCASSFNLADYNEQFFGPGTRLTVL.

Comment on this clone: One end of the junction fails to match germline, which may point to a read error. The chain links TRBV19 to TRBJ2-3; 10 nucleotides agree with TRBD2. The CDR3 length is 12 residues. Germline CDR1 reads LNHDA; CDR2 reads SQIVND (reference sequence). CDR3 loop: CASSAALGLANF. CDR3 nucleotide sequence: TGTGCCAGTAGTGCAGCCCTGGGACTAGCGAACTTT.

V gene TRBV28 combines with J gene TRBJ2-1, with 7 positions matching TRBD1. Germline CDR1 MDHEN, CDR2 SYDVKM. The J segment lost 10 bases and the V segment lost 7 bases, leaving 4 bases of the junction unmatched. The CDR3 consists of 11 residues. Written as DNA, the CDR3 is TGTGCCAGCACTCGGGACAGAGAGCAGTTCTTC. It encodes CASTRDREQFF.

V and J are TRBV5-8 and TRBJ2-5; D may be TRBD2 (6 bases). The CDR3 sequence is 16 residues long. Per germline, CDR1 SGHTS and CDR2 YDEGEE. V shed 3 bases and J shed 0 bases, with 15 bases lying between them. CDR3 coding DNA: TGTGCCAGCAGCTCGGGAGCGGGCAGGTACCAAGAGACCCAGTACTTC. Amino acids: CASSSGAGRYQETQYF.

This clone was counted once. The V gene is TRBV23-1, the J gene TRBJ1-1, with D possibly matching TRBD1 (5 bases). TRBV23-1 is treated as an ORF (open reading frame) with a function not yet certain. CDR3 length equals 9 residues. The DNA of the CDR3 is TGCGCGTGCAGGGAGGGAGCTTTCTTT. Protein: CACREGAFF.

This clone turned up a few times. V and J are TRBV4-1 and TRBJ1-5; the D gene is possibly TRBD1 (6 bases). CDR1 MGHRA and CDR2 YSYEKL come from the germline V gene. Trimming removed 4 bases at V and 7 bases at J, with 17 bases between. The CDR3 length is 15 residues. Here the CDR3 DNA reads TGCGCCAGCAGCCCTGTCACAGGGCCCACGCAGCCCCAGCATTTT. This codes for CASSPVTGPTQPQHF.

This sequence joins TRBV27 and TRBJ2-1, with 7 positions matching TRBD2. Trimming took 5 bases from V and 4 from J; bases not matched to a gene: 11. The CDR3 is 16 residues long. Germline V gives CDR1 MNHEY, CDR2 SMNVEV (reference sequence). CDR3 sequence (DNA): TGTGCCAGCAGTGTGTCTAGCGGTCCTCTATACAATGAGCAGTTCTTC. Its translation: CASSVSSGPLYNEQFF.

This rearrangement joins TRBV11-1 to TRBJ1-2; 10 nucleotides align to TRBD1. Trimming at V came to 2 bases and at J to 5 bases, leaving 5 bases not matched to a gene. The CDR3 is 15 amino acids. The germline V gene has CDR1 SGHAT and CDR2 FQDESV (reference sequence). The CDR3 DNA follows: TGTGCCAGCAGCTTACGGACAGGGGGACAATATGGCTACACCTTC. Protein sequence: CASSLRTGGQYGYTF.

This clone was observed a few times. The V gene is TRBV10-1, the J gene TRBJ2-4; maybe TRBD1 (6 bases). The CDR3 spans 15 residues. The germline gives CDR1 WNHNN, CDR2 SYGVQD (reference sequence). The V end lost 3 bases, the J end lost 0 bases, and 9 bases lay between the germline ends. In DNA form, the CDR3 reads TGCGCCAGCAGTGAAGGGACATTAGCCAAAAACATTCAGTACTTC. This gives the protein CASSEGTLAKNIQYF.

This clone was recorded only once. The chain is built from TRBV5-4 and TRBJ2-5; TRBD2 matches 15 bases. V gave up 2 bases and J gave up 3 bases; unmatched junction bases: 5. Germline V CDR1 and CDR2: SGHNT, YYREEE (reference sequence). The CDR3 has 17 residues. This CDR3 is CASSLPGLAGGKETQYF. CDR3 coding DNA: TGTGCCAGCAGCTTACCGGGACTAGCGGGAGGAAAAGAGACCCAGTACTTC.

This clone was found many times. The chain recombines TRBV11-1 with TRBJ2-5; D might be TRBD2 (6 bases). Trimming left V 4 bases short and J 4 bases short, with 10 bases between. The length of the CDR3 is 13 residues. Germline values: CDR1 SGHAT, CDR2 FQDESV (reference sequence). The CDR3: CASSSNGGETQYF. The CDR3 nucleotides are TGTGCCAGCAGCTCCAACGGGGGAGAGACCCAGTACTTC.